The sequence of this TCR beta chain was determined in a study of shared clonotypes between healthy human individuals. The sample holds one count of this clone. J was trimmed by 0 bases and V by 4 bases; bases with no gene match: 9. CDR3 length equals 18 residues. Assay used: immunoSEQ multiplex PCR; TCRdb lists only in-frame clones, some missing. This table holds under 550,000 clones, less than 96% found once. This sequence joins TRBV23-1 and TRBJ2-4; TRBD2 agrees at 10 bases. TRBV23-1 is identified as an open reading frame with a role that is uncertain. The sample consisted of naive CD4+ T cells sorted from blood. As to subset: CD45RA+ positively selected. This TCR was sampled from a woman aged 25 to 39 in good health. The CDR3 sequence is CASSPWTSGTLAKNIQYF. CDR3 nucleotide sequence: TGCGCCAGCAGTCCTTGGACTAGCGGAACCCTAGCCAAAAACATTCAGTACTTC.